This T cell receptor beta chain appears in the sequencing data of a study of cytomegalovirus exposure and HLA in healthy donors. Findings of the study overall: Association of a missense DCLRE1C variant with TCR beta V- and J-gene trimming was reported in a later analysis. Highly shared variants forming one cluster were likely a sequencing artifact.

Looked up from germline, CDR1 is MRHNA and CDR2 is SNTAGT. V trimming: 5 bases; J trimming: 6 bases; junction bases outside the gene matches: 8. The CDR3 extends over 15 amino acids. The study ran its PCR with 60 Vbeta and 13 Jbeta primers. Generated by immunoSEQ multiplex PCR, the TCRdb table keeps only in-frame clones and is missing some. The sample carries about 140,000 clones, around 86% recorded once. The sample holds a few counts of this clone. No antigen is known for it. The clonotype originates from a woman aged 25 to 39 in good health and CMV-seronegative. The chain employs TRBV6-4 and TRBJ2-1; TRBD2 matches 9 bases. Sequencing was carried out using PBMCs. CDR3 loop: CASSPGLASGNEQFF. CDR3 nucleotides: TGTGCCAGCAGTCCGGGACTAGCTAGTGGCAATGAGCAGTTCTTC.